This T cell receptor (beta chain) was sequenced for a study of tumor and adjacent non-tumor tissue in lung cancer. Study-level results: Compared with tumor, normal lung showed significantly lower TCR diversity.

TCRbeta libraries were built with three rounds of nested PCR, modified from ARM-PCR. TCRdb ran MiXCR on the multiplex PCR reads and lists one entry per CDR3 protein. The data show about 110,000 distinct CDR3 sequences, roughly 84% seen once. This sample's RNA came from whole unsorted tissue. Looked up from germline, CDR1 is DFQATT and CDR2 is SNEGSKA (reference sequence). The CDR3 has 15 residues. Trimming removed 0 bases at V and 4 bases at J, with 13 bases between. On this clonotype: Its antigen is unidentified. Given a much more abundant clone one base away, this may be a read error.

Sequences were obtained from lung tumor tissue. The J gene is TRBJ1-3, the V gene TRBV20-1, with D perhaps matching TRBD1 (6 bases). The TCR originated in a man between 65 and 85 years old with non-small cell lung cancer. As DNA, the CDR3 is TGCAGTGCTAGAGAAGACAGGACTCTCGGAAACACCATATATTTT. Translated: CSAREDRTLGNTIYF.